This is a list of T cell receptor beta chains from one sample in a study of radiation and T cells in renal cell carcinoma. Sequencing used immunoSEQ multiplex PCR; TCRdb keeps in-frame clones, though not all of them. The sample has 70,000 to 80,000 clones, 80% to 90% seen once; the top ten hold under 25%. The sample in question was blood, obtained from a patient whose treatment included radiotherapy and nephrectomy. These receptor sequences come from a woman between 45 and 65 years old with renal cell carcinoma. The CDR3 runs from the conserved cysteine through the conserved F or W. The order of the fields is J gene, D gene, V gene, clone size, CDR3 DNA, CDR3 protein. A D gene is named only where the DNA matches it firmly. Size values are once, few and many counts, or a class for expanded clones, and some rows have none.

TRBJ1-2,.,TRBV5-1,.,TGCGCCAGCAGCTACTCGACGGGGGACTATGGCTACACCTTC,CASSYSTGDYGYTF
TRBJ2-2,TRBD1,TRBV10-1,.,TGCGCCAGCAGCCCCGAGACAGGGATGAACACCGGGGAGCTGTTTTTT,CASSPETGMNTGELFF
TRBJ1-3,TRBD1,TRBV6-5,.,TGTGCCAGCAGAACAGGGGATGGAAACACCATATATTTT,CASRTGDGNTIYF
TRBJ2-2,.,TRBV14,.,TGTGCCAGCAGCCTGGGGACTACCGGGGAGCTGTTTTTT,CASSLGTTGELFF
TRBJ2-3,.,TRBV19,once,TGTGCCAGTAGTATATTTAGCGCAGATACGCAGTATTTT,CASSIFSADTQYF
TRBJ1-4,TRBD1,TRBV14,.,TGTGCCAGCAGCCCAGGGGGTGCAACTAATGAAAAACTGTTTTTT,CASSPGGATNEKLFF
TRBJ1-2,TRBD1,TRBV30,.,TGTGCCTGGAGTGCGGGACAGGGCTATGGCTACACCTTC,CAWSAGQGYGYTF
TRBJ2-7,TRBD2,TRBV27,few,TGTGCCAGCAGTTTGACTAGCGGGCTAACCTACGAGCAGTACTTC,CASSLTSGLTYEQYF
TRBJ2-7,.,TRBV5-1,.,TGCGCCAGCGGGCCGGGACTCAGCTCCTACGAGCAGTACTTC,CASGPGLSSYEQYF
TRBJ1-1,.,TRBV7-8,.,TGTGCCAGCAGCTTAGGGCAGAACACTGAAGCTTTCTTT,CASSLGQNTEAFF
TRBJ1-5,.,TRBV4-3,.,TGCGCCAGCAGCCAAGTCCCCACCGGGCCCCAGCATTTT,CASSQVPTGPQHF
TRBJ1-1,.,TRBV6-1,.,TGTGCCAGCAGTGAAGCCTTCGGTCAAAACTCTGAAGCTTTCTTT,CASSEAFGQNSEAFF
TRBJ1-1,TRBD1,TRBV6-6,few,TGTGCCAGCAGTTACCCACAGGGGATTGAAGCTTTCTTT,CASSYPQGIEAFF
TRBJ1-5,.,TRBV28,.,TGTGCCAGCAGCCGTGTTTTCCGGCTAAGCAATCAGCCCCAGCATTTT,CASSRVFRLSNQPQHF
TRBJ2-1,.,TRBV28,.,TGTGCCAGCAGCCAGCAAGGGGCAGGGCAGTTCTTC,CASSQQGAGQFF
TRBJ2-2,.,TRBV18,.,TGTGCCAGCTCACCTCGACGCACCGGGGAGCTGTTTTTT,CASSPRRTGELFF
TRBJ2-3,.,TRBV18,once,TGTGCCAGCTCACCAGTAGCGGACCACACAGATACGCAGTATTTT,CASSPVADHTDTQYF
TRBJ1-1,.,TRBV5-1,.,TGCGCCAGCAGCTTTGACAGCAACACTGAAGCTTTCTTT,CASSFDSNTEAFF
TRBJ2-7,TRBD1,TRBV7-8,.,TGTGCCAGCAGCTTAGCTGGGACAGCGAGCTCCTACGAGCAGTACTTC,CASSLAGTASSYEQYF
TRBJ2-7,TRBD1,TRBV19,.,TGTGCCAGGACACCTCCGGGACAGGGGGCAGACTCCTACGAGCAGTACTTC,CARTPPGQGADSYEQYF
TRBJ1-5,TRBD1,TRBV28,.,TGTGCCAGCAGTGCCCGACAGGGGGCTAGACAGCCCCAGCATTTT,CASSARQGARQPQHF
TRBJ1-1,.,TRBV6-1,.,TGTGCCAGCAGGACCTCTGAGGCGGGCACTGAAGCTTTCTTT,CASRTSEAGTEAFF
TRBJ1-2,.,TRBV6-4,.,TGTGCCAGCAGTGTTCGTGTTGGGGATAGCTATGGCTACACCTTC,CASSVRVGDSYGYTF
TRBJ1-3,.,TRBV5-1,few,TGCGCCAGCACGGAAGCGGACTCTGGAAACACCATATATTTT,CASTEADSGNTIYF
TRBJ1-3,.,TRBV19,.,TGTGCCAGTAGTGTTCGAGGAAACACCATATATTTT,CASSVRGNTIYF
TRBJ2-5,.,TRBV9,few,TGTGCCAGCAGTGGCTCGAGAAAAGAGACCCAGTACTTC,CASSGSRKETQYF
TRBJ1-4,.,TRBV30,.,TGTGCCTGGAGTGTCTCCGGCCCAGTGGGGGGGGAAAAACTGTTTTTT,CAWSVSGPVGGEKLFF
TRBJ2-7,.,TRBV11-2,.,TGTGCCAGCAGCTTAGCCGGCTCCTACGAGCAGTACTTC,CASSLAGSYEQYF
TRBJ2-3,.,TRBV30,.,TGTGCCTGGAGCGCCGGTGGGGGCCGCACAGATACGCAGTATTTT,CAWSAGGGRTDTQYF
TRBJ1-1,.,TRBV7-9,.,TGTGCCAGCACCCAGACTTTAAACACTGAAGCTTTCTTT,CASTQTLNTEAFF
TRBJ2-7,TRBD2,TRBV7-2,.,TGTGCCAGCAGTCGCGGGACTAGCGTAACCTACGAGCAGTACTTC,CASSRGTSVTYEQYF
TRBJ2-2,.,TRBV9,.,TGTGCCAGCAGCCTCGGGACGCCGAGCACCGGGGAGCTGTTTTTT,CASSLGTPSTGELFF
TRBJ2-2,.,TRBV5-1,.,TGCGCCAGCAGCTCAGACTTATCATCCGGGGAGCTGTTTTTT,CASSSDLSSGELFF
TRBJ2-5,.,TRBV5-1,.,TGCGCCAGCAGCTACGATACACAAGAGACCCAGTACTTC,CASSYDTQETQYF
TRBJ1-2,TRBD1,TRBV4-3,.,TGCGCCAGCAGCGAAGGGACAGGGACGGCGGGTGGCTACACCTTC,CASSEGTGTAGGYTF
TRBJ2-7,TRBD1,TRBV7-2,.,TGTGCCAGCAGCCCACCGGGACAGGGGGTTCGTGAGCAGTACTTC,CASSPPGQGVREQYF
TRBJ2-1,TRBD1,TRBV5-6,.,TGTGCCAGCAGCTTTGGGGACAGCTCCTACAATGAGCAGTTCTTC,CASSFGDSSYNEQFF
TRBJ2-1,.,TRBV5-1,.,TGCGCCAGCAGCCAAGGGACCAACAATGAGCAGTTCTTC,CASSQGTNNEQFF
TRBJ1-5,.,TRBV28,.,TGTGCCAGCACTCAGCCCCAGCATTTT,CASTQPQHF
TRBJ2-1,.,TRBV7-2,.,TGTGCCAGCAGCCTGATCGGTTCTAGCATTGAACGGAATGAGCAGTTCTTC,CASSLIGSSIERNEQFF
TRBJ2-1,TRBD2,TRBV4-2,.,TGTGCCAGCAGCCTTAGCGGGCCCTTAGGGAATGAGCAGTTCTTC,CASSLSGPLGNEQFF
TRBJ1-2,TRBD1,TRBV30,.,TGTGCCTATGGACAGGGGCGATTATATGGCTACACCTTC,CAYGQGRLYGYTF